The clone carrying this T cell receptor beta chain was picked up a small number of times. Its antigen remains unknown. Of the isolated RNA, all was reverse transcribed, and so the sequenced material was expressed TCRB transcripts. Some clones are missing from TCRdb's copy, which holds only in-frame ones; the method was immunoSEQ multiplex PCR. The sample has hundreds of thousands of clones; 10% to 15% are singletons. This sample was included in a study of beta chain features in type 1 diabetes. Looking at the study overall: The patient and healthy donor groups were comparable for age, gender and cell yields.

This CDR3 comprises 14 residues. Germline V lookup: CDR1 GTSNPN, CDR2 SVGIG (reference sequence). V lost 7 bases to trimming and J lost 2 bases, with 15 bases between them. General study results and limits: Within patients, naive, central memory and Treg TCRB repertoires seemed more similar than within healthy donors. Among all four CD4+ subsets, Type 1 diabetes patients had TCRB CDR3s that were moderately but significantly shorter.

The sequenced material came from naive CD4+ T cells from blood. V gene TRBV30 combines with J gene TRBJ1-3, with unresolved D. This clonotype originated in a young woman with type 1 diabetes. This CDR3 is CAFSDTGTGNTIYF. Here the CDR3 DNA reads TGTGCCTTCTCAGACACCGGGACTGGAAACACCATATATTTT.